The rows below give T cell receptor beta chains drawn from one sample of a study of radiation and T cells in renal cell carcinoma. The protocol was immunoSEQ multiplex PCR, while the TCRdb copy is restricted to in-frame clones and leaves out a portion. This sample carries roughly 20,000 clones, around three fifths of them seen once, and the ten largest clones take approximately 33%. The sequences come from tumor tissue, collected from a patient whose treatment was nephrectomy without radiotherapy. The source is a man aged 45-60 years with renal cell carcinoma. Both conserved end residues are part of each CDR3. The D gene is left open where the match is weak. Only some rows state a clone size, as once, few, many or a class for expanded clones.

J,D,V,size,CDR3,DNA
TRBJ2-7,NA,TRBV6-1,NA,CASRQGASYEQYF,TGTGCCAGCAGGCAGGGTGCTAGCTACGAGCAGTACTTC
TRBJ1-1,NA,TRBV30,NA,CAWSRTEAFF,TGTGCCTGGAGTCGTACTGAAGCTTTCTTT
TRBJ1-2,NA,TRBV27,NA,CASSLSGSYGYTF,TGTGCCAGCAGTTTATCGGGCTCCTATGGCTACACCTTC
TRBJ2-1,NA,TRBV7-9,NA,CASLAYNEQFF,TGTGCCAGCCTCGCTTACAATGAGCAGTTCTTC
TRBJ1-1,NA,TRBV7-2,NA,CASRNRLRAFF,TGTGCCAGCAGAAACCGGTTGAGGGCTTTCTTT
TRBJ2-1,NA,TRBV5-8,NA,CASSLVGDNNEQFF,TGTGCCAGCAGCTTGGTGGGGGACAACAATGAGCAGTTCTTC
TRBJ1-5,TRBD1,TRBV27,many,CASLRGTGVQPQHF,TGTGCCAGCCTTCGCGGGACAGGGGTTCAGCCCCAGCATTTT
TRBJ1-6,TRBD1,TRBV7-2,many,CATRTGGRNSPLHF,TGTGCCACCAGGACAGGGGGCCGTAATTCACCCCTCCACTTT
TRBJ1-3,NA,TRBV5-6,NA,CASRFTSGSPSGNTIYF,TGTGCCAGCAGGTTTACCTCAGGGTCCCCCTCTGGAAACACCATATATTTT
TRBJ1-2,NA,TRBV6-5,NA,CASSYRRDYGYTF,TGTGCCAGCAGTTACCGGAGAGACTATGGCTACACCTTC
TRBJ1-5,TRBD1,TRBV9,NA,CASSPGTDNQPQHF,TGTGCCAGCAGCCCGGGGACAGATAATCAGCCCCAGCATTTT
TRBJ2-2,NA,TRBV28,NA,CASSFLATANTGELFF,TGTGCCAGCAGTTTTCTAGCAACCGCGAACACCGGGGAGCTGTTTTTT
TRBJ2-2,NA,TRBV7-2,NA,CASSPESGNTGELFF,TGTGCCAGCAGCCCCGAATCGGGGAACACCGGGGAGCTGTTTTTT
TRBJ2-5,NA,TRBV9,NA,CASSVGPTGGQGETQYF,TGTGCCAGCAGCGTAGGACCCACGGGGGGCCAGGGGGAGACCCAGTACTTC
TRBJ2-7,TRBD2,TRBV5-5,many,CASSLGAGVDEQYF,TGTGCCAGCAGCTTGGGAGCGGGAGTCGACGAGCAGTACTTC
TRBJ2-7,NA,TRBV10-3,NA,CASSYGGPGYEQYF,TGTGCCAGCAGTTACGGGGGGCCGGGCTACGAGCAGTACTTC
TRBJ2-6,TRBD2,TRBV14,NA,CASSQSGRASGANVLTF,TGTGCCAGCAGCCAAAGCGGGAGGGCATCTGGGGCCAACGTCCTGACTTTC
TRBJ1-5,NA,TRBV7-9,NA,CASSLVWDSLSNQPQHF,TGTGCCAGCAGCTTAGTTTGGGACTCCCTTAGCAATCAGCCCCAGCATTTT
TRBJ2-3,TRBD2,TRBV4-3,NA,CASSPGTSGVTDTQYF,TGCGCCAGCAGCCCCGGGACTAGCGGGGTCACAGATACGCAGTATTTT
TRBJ2-3,NA,TRBV7-9,NA,CASSFTDPDTQYF,TGTGCCAGCAGCTTTACGGACCCAGATACGCAGTATTTT
TRBJ2-2,TRBD2,TRBV7-9,NA,CASSWRGAYTGELFF,TGTGCCAGCAGCTGGCGGGGGGCTTACACCGGGGAGCTGTTTTTT
TRBJ1-1,NA,TRBV7-3,NA,CASSLLGNTEAFF,TGTGCCAGCAGCTTACTGGGGAACACTGAAGCTTTCTTT
TRBJ2-5,TRBD2,TRBV10-3,NA,CAISEVNSGQETQYF,TGTGCCATCAGTGAGGTTAATAGCGGGCAAGAGACCCAGTACTTC
TRBJ2-3,TRBD1,TRBV4-2,NA,CASSPAGGVSTDTQYF,TGTGCCAGCAGCCCGGCAGGGGGAGTGAGCACAGATACGCAGTATTTT
TRBJ1-1,NA,TRBV9,NA,CASSPQAGLNTEAFF,TGTGCCAGCAGCCCCCAGGCGGGGTTGAACACTGAAGCTTTCTTT
TRBJ1-1,NA,TRBV4-1,NA,CASSRSGATEAFF,TGCGCCAGCAGCCGCTCCGGGGCAACTGAAGCTTTCTTT
TRBJ2-3,NA,TRBV27,NA,CASSPRDWSTDTQYF,TGTGCCAGCAGTCCCCGGGACTGGAGCACAGATACGCAGTATTTT
TRBJ1-1,NA,TRBV2,NA,CASTGTLGDTEAFF,TGTGCCAGCACCGGGACCCTTGGGGACACTGAAGCTTTCTTT
TRBJ1-4,NA,TRBV2,NA,CASSESGTKNEKLFF,TGTGCCAGCAGTGAATCCGGGACAAAGAATGAAAAACTGTTTTTT
TRBJ1-1,NA,TRBV6-5,NA,CASSGTPTEAFF,TGTGCCAGCAGTGGGACCCCCACTGAAGCTTTCTTT
TRBJ1-4,NA,TRBV15,once,CATSRGTGRAREKLFF,TGTGCCACCAGCAGAGGGACCGGCAGGGCCAGGGAAAAACTGTTTTTT
TRBJ2-7,NA,TRBV2,NA,CASSEDPSDYEQYF,TGTGCCAGCAGTGAGGATCCTTCAGATTACGAGCAGTACTTC
TRBJ1-2,TRBD1,TRBV5-1,few,CASSLMGTGGDGYTF,TGCGCCAGCAGCTTGATGGGTACAGGGGGCGATGGCTACACCTTC
TRBJ1-3,NA,TRBV9,few,CASSSFGKAPGNTIYF,TGTGCCAGCAGCTCCTTTGGGAAGGCCCCTGGAAACACCATATATTTT
TRBJ2-3,NA,TRBV11-3,few,CASSRRAGTDTQYF,TGTGCCAGCAGCAGGAGGGCCGGGACAGATACGCAGTATTTT
TRBJ2-5,NA,TRBV5-4,NA,CASSLAGAGVGGQETQYF,TGTGCCAGCAGCTTGGCCGGGGCAGGGGTGGGTGGCCAAGAGACCCAGTACTTC
TRBJ2-1,TRBD2,TRBV4-3,NA,CASSQDLSGRGRTSPPRQFF,TGCGCCAGCAGCCAAGATCTATCCGGCAGGGGAAGGACTAGCCCACCCCGTCAGTTCTTC
TRBJ2-1,TRBD2,TRBV4-1,NA,CASSQGYSGSRDEQFF,TGCGCCAGCAGCCAAGGGTATAGCGGGAGTAGGGATGAGCAGTTCTTC
TRBJ2-7,TRBD2,TRBV5-6,NA,CASSFGLAGYYEQYF,TGTGCCAGCAGCTTCGGACTAGCGGGGTACTACGAGCAGTACTTC
TRBJ2-7,NA,TRBV25-1,NA,CASSAAGAGDEQYF,TGTGCCAGCAGCGCGGCAGGGGCGGGGGACGAGCAGTACTTC
TRBJ1-1,NA,TRBV7-8,few,CASSSPIENTEAFF,TGTGCCAGCAGCTCCCCTATAGAGAACACTGAAGCTTTCTTT
TRBJ2-1,NA,TRBV7-9,NA,CASSRPDRAYNEQFF,TGTGCCAGCAGCCGCCCCGACAGAGCCTACAATGAGCAGTTCTTC
TRBJ2-7,NA,TRBV9,NA,CASSVGRSGSTGEQYF,TGTGCCAGCAGCGTAGGGAGATCCGGTTCTACGGGGGAGCAGTACTTC
TRBJ2-2,NA,TRBV2,NA,CASTPGNTGELFF,TGTGCCAGCACCCCGGGTAACACCGGGGAGCTGTTTTTT
TRBJ1-2,NA,TRBV19,NA,CASSIVAGGYGYTF,TGTGCCAGTAGTATAGTGGCAGGTGGCTATGGCTACACCTTC
TRBJ2-3,NA,TRBV7-2,NA,CASSRSGRQYF,TGTGCCAGCAGCAGATCCGGCAGGCAGTATTTT
TRBJ1-1,NA,TRBV7-9,few,CASSQVVTEAFF,TGTGCCAGCAGCCAAGTCGTCACTGAAGCTTTCTTT
TRBJ2-2,TRBD1,TRBV9,NA,CASSSFTGGVLFF,TGTGCCAGCAGCTCCTTCACAGGGGGCGTGCTGTTTTTT
TRBJ1-2,NA,TRBV18,NA,CASSPRDRTNYGYTF,TGTGCCAGCTCACCTCGCGACAGGACTAACTATGGCTACACCTTC
TRBJ1-6,NA,TRBV27,NA,CASSPTAVSYNSPLHF,TGTGCCAGCAGTCCGACAGCGGTCTCCTATAATTCACCCCTCCACTTT